The 5 T cell receptor beta chains given below trace back to one sample, sequenced in a study of blood T cell repertoires in COVID-19. Assay used: immunoSEQ multiplex PCR; TCRdb lists only in-frame clones, some missing. The sample yields 90,000 to 100,000 clones, around 88% seen once. The material sequenced was peripheral blood. Source of these receptors: a man older than 75 with acute or convalescent COVID-19.

V and J are TRBV28 and TRBJ2-7; 9 bases line up with TRBD1. Germline loops: CDR1 MDHEN, CDR2 SYDVKM. Germline trimming cut 4 bases from V and 4 bases from J; bases unmatched to any gene: 8. The CDR3 contains 15 residues. In nucleotides, the CDR3 is TGTGCCAGCAGTTCCTCGGGACAGGGAGTATACGAGCAGTACTTC. It translates to CASSSSGQGVYEQYF.

The genes are TRBV6-2 or TRBV6-3 and TRBJ1-5; the match to TRBD1 covers 11 bases. Unmatched junction bases numbered 5, after V lost 4 bases and J lost 0 bases. Germline lookup yields CDR1 MNHEY and CDR2 SVGEGT. CDR3 length equals 17 residues. Here the CDR3 DNA reads TGTGCCAGCAGTTCCCGGACAGGGGGCTATAGCAATCAGCCCCAGCATTTT. Translated, it gives CASSSRTGGYSNQPQHF.

The chain combines TRBV28 with TRBJ1-1; 8 nucleotides align to TRBD1. Germline-derived CDR1 and CDR2 are MDHEN and SYDVKM. V lost 6 bases, J lost 0 bases, and 6 bases stayed unmatched. This CDR3 has 15 amino acids. CDR3 DNA: TGTGCCAGCAGACCAGGGGGCGCGGTGAACACTGAAGCTTTCTTT. Translation gives CASRPGGAVNTEAFF. Full variable domain (remainder filled in from reference TRBV28 and TRBJ1-1): DVKVTQSSRYLVKRTGEKVFLECVQDMDHENMFWYRQDPGLGLRLIYFSYDVKMKEKGDIPEGYSVSREKKERFSLILESASTNQTSMYLCASRPGGAVNTEAFFGQGTRLTVV.

This chain's CDR3 is CASSPLARRETQYF. In nucleotides, the CDR3 is TGTGCCAGCAGTCCACTAGCTCGGAGGGAGACCCAGTACTTC. The chain recombines TRBV6-5 with TRBJ2-5, with D possibly being TRBD2 (6 bases). The length of the CDR3 is 14 residues. Trimming took off 5 bases at V and 5 bases at J, with 15 bases between the two ends. Germline CDR1 MNHEY, CDR2 SVGAGI.

The chain carries TRBV10-3 and TRBJ1-6; D is perhaps TRBD1 (5 bases). Germline CDR1 reads ENHRY; CDR2 reads SYGVKD. V was pared by 2 bases and J by 8 bases, with 13 bases between. The CDR3 is 15 amino acids. The CDR3 DNA is TGTGCCATCAGTGAGAAGTCGGCAGGGTATTCACCCCTCCACTTT. Translation gives CAISEKSAGYSPLHF.